These 16 T cell receptor beta chains were sequenced from one sample in a study of blood T cells in healthy people across ages. Next came a second PCR, run for about 6 to 11 cycles, which used a sample-barcoded 5' primer along with a J-beta primer mix. TCRdb re-analysed the 5' RACE reads in MiXCR, keeping a single row per CDR3 protein. Seen here are about 1.4 million distinct CDR3 sequences, 45% to 70% observed once, and the top ten hold 5.5% to 8%. The specimen sequenced was blood. The receptors here all came from a man in his late teens or twenties in good health.

The rearrangement uses TRBV6-5 and TRBJ2-2; 7 bases agree with TRBD1. Unmatched junction bases numbered 1, after V lost 0 bases and J lost 0 bases. The CDR3 is 16 amino acids. Germline CDR1 is MNHEY and CDR2 is SVGAGI. The CDR3 sequence is CASSYSGTANTGELFF. As DNA, the CDR3 is TGTGCCAGCAGTTACTCGGGGACAGCGAACACCGGGGAGCTGTTTTTT.

The chain carries TRBV11-2 and TRBJ1-2, with D possibly being TRBD1 (5 bases). Trimming removed 0 bases at V and 6 bases at J, with 14 bases between. This CDR3 comprises 15 residues. In germline, CDR1 is SGHAT, CDR2 FQNNGV. CDR3 sequence: CASSLDGHPLNGYTF. The CDR3 DNA reads as TGTGCCAGCAGCTTAGATGGACACCCCCTAAATGGCTACACCTTC.

This clonotype occurred a few times. The chain employs TRBV3-1 and TRBJ2-1; no firm D call. The CDR3 runs 16 residues. Germline loops: CDR1 LGHDT, CDR2 YNNKEL (reference sequence). Trimming stripped 0 bases from V and 2 bases from J, with 11 bases between. CDR3: CASSQDPAHAYNEQFF. The CDR3 DNA reads TGTGCCAGCAGCCAAGACCCGGCCCACGCCTACAATGAGCAGTTCTTC.

The chain joins TRBV7-2 to TRBJ2-7, with 8 bases that match TRBD2. The CDR3 runs to 15 residues. The ends lost 5 bases at V and 0 bases at J; junction bases unmatched: 6. CDR1 SGHTA and CDR2 FQGNSA come from the germline V gene. The CDR3 sequence is CASSRGGKSSYEQYF. CDR3 nucleotide sequence: TGTGCCAGCAGCCGCGGGGGGAAGAGCTCCTACGAGCAGTACTTC.

The chain links TRBV2 to TRBJ2-1, with D possibly being TRBD1 (6 bases). The assigned J gene may be wrong: the sequence end matches TRBJ2-7 better. CDR1 is SNHLY, CDR2 FYNNEI, per germline. The CDR3 is made up of 15 amino acids. CDR3 region: CASSSQGSSYNEQYF. CDR3 nucleotides: TGTGCCAGCAGTTCACAGGGAAGCTCCTACAATGAGCAGTACTTC.

The V and J genes are TRBV7-8 and TRBJ2-5; the D gene is possibly TRBD1 (6 bases). The CDR3 consists of 18 residues. V shed 5 bases and J shed 2 bases, with 24 bases lying between them. CDR1 SGHVS and CDR2 FQNEAQ come from the germline V gene. The CDR3 sequence: CASSPNRVPPRIQETQYF. The CDR3 nucleotides are TGTGCCAGCAGCCCGAACAGGGTCCCACCTCGAATACAAGAGACCCAGTACTTC.

The chain links TRBV5-1 to TRBJ2-3; a possible D gene is TRBD2 (6 bases). V was clipped by 3 bases and J by 0 bases, with 11 bases between them. This CDR3 is built from 15 residues. Germline V gene data show CDR1 as SGHRS and CDR2 as YFSETQ. This CDR3 is CASSSAGGSTDTQYF. The CDR3 DNA is TGCGCCAGCAGCTCGGCTGGGGGGAGCACAGATACGCAGTATTTT. Based on the CDR3 plus reference TRBV5-1 and TRBJ2-3, the full variable domain is KAGVTQTPRYLIKTRGQQVTLSCSPISGHRSVSWYQQTPGQGLQFLFEYFSETQRNKGNFPGRFSGRQFSNSRSEMNVSTLELGDSALYLCASSSAGGSTDTQYFGPGTRLTVL.

The sample holds a few counts of this clonotype. The chain is built from TRBV3-1 and TRBJ2-3; 11 positions match TRBD2. After removal of 3 bases from V and 3 bases from J, the junction contained 2 bases not matched to a gene. This CDR3 contains 15 residues. Germline CDR1 LGHDT, CDR2 YNNKEL (reference sequence). The chain's CDR3 is CASSHGTSGTDTQYF. CDR3 DNA sequence: TGTGCCAGCAGCCACGGGACTAGCGGAACAGATACGCAGTATTTT.

The V gene is TRBV12-3 or TRBV12-4, the J gene TRBJ2-5; a weak D match, TRBD1 (5 bases). The J call may be mistaken, given a closer DNA end match to TRBJ2-7. The CDR3 is 15 amino acids. Here the CDR3 DNA reads TGTGCCAGCAGTTTAGTAGGGGCTCTAACCTACGAGCAGTACTTC. This translates into CASSLVGALTYEQYF.

J is TRBJ1-6 and V is TRBV10-3; possibly TRBD1 for D (5 bases). Germline CDR1 is ENHRY and CDR2 is SYGVKD. The V end lost 0 bases, the J end lost 7 bases, and 13 bases lay between the germline ends. The CDR3 covers 16 residues. CDR3 coding DNA: TGTGCCATCAGTGAGTCTAGGCAGGGTGAAAATTCACCCCTCCACTTT. Residues: CAISESRQGENSPLHF.

CDR3 DNA sequence: TGCGCCAGCAGCCAAGGGGCTAGCGGGCCCCTCGAAGAGACCCAGTACTTC. This codes for CASSQGASGPLEETQYF. The V and J genes are TRBV4-1 and TRBJ2-5, with 8 bases identical to TRBD2. The CDR3 length is 17 residues. Trimming removed 1 base from V and 3 bases from J; junction bases left unmatched: 10. CDR1 and CDR2 (germline): MGHRA, YSYEKL.

This clonotype turned up a few times. The V and J genes are TRBV29-1 and TRBJ2-1, with D possibly TRBD2 on 5 matching bases. The CDR3 runs to 13 residues. From germline, CDR1 is SQVTM and CDR2 ANQGSEA. V lost 2 bases to trimming and J lost 6 bases, with 11 bases between them. CDR3 region: CSVEKSSSNEQFF. Here the CDR3 DNA reads TGCAGCGTTGAAAAGTCTAGCAGCAATGAGCAGTTCTTC.

The V and J genes are TRBV3-1 and TRBJ1-2; D unresolved. Per germline, CDR1 LGHDT and CDR2 YNNKEL (reference sequence). The CDR3 has 15 amino acids. V lost 0 bases, J lost 2 bases, and 10 bases lay in between. CDR3: CASSQDPGTNYGYTF. The DNA of the CDR3 is TGTGCCAGCAGCCAAGATCCGGGAACGAACTATGGCTACACCTTC.

This clonotype was detected ten times or more. V usage is TRBV6-5 and J usage is TRBJ2-1; D may be TRBD2 (6 bases). The V end lost 6 bases, the J end lost 6 bases, and 9 bases lay between the germline ends. CDR3 size: 12 residues. The V gene's germline CDR1 is MNHEY and CDR2 SVGAGI. The CDR3 DNA sequence: TGTGCCAGCAGCCCCGGGGGCAATGAGCAGTTCTTC. It codes for CASSPGGNEQFF.

Turning to this clonotype: One junction end does not reproduce the germline sequence, and a read error may be involved. The V call is TRBV10-2, the J call TRBJ2-5; the D is unclear. Germline V gene sequence: CDR1 WSHSY, CDR2 SAAADI. CDR3 length: 14 residues. The CDR3 DNA reads as TGCGCCGGCAGCCAAAAGCCGGTTCACGAGACCCAGTACTTC. This codes for CAGSQKPVHETQYF.

This chain links TRBV20-1 with TRBJ1-4, with 10 bases aligning to TRBD1. CDR1 is DFQATT and CDR2 is SNEGSKA in the germline V gene (reference sequence). CDR3 size: 16 residues. Trimming cost V 7 bases and J 6 bases; bases outside gene matches: 14. The CDR3 DNA is TGCAGTGTTCCGGGACAGGGGAATTCAATCCATGAAAAACTGTTTTTT. It is translated as CSVPGQGNSIHEKLFF.